This record concerns one T cell receptor (beta chain) sequence. This clone appeared once. It has no known antigen specificity. It has no much larger one-base neighbor in the sample; base qualities were not kept. The intended sense of this specimen's time point label: baseline before first vaccination. Vaccinee samples were obtained from the UK trials COV001 and COV002, which included a single-blind randomized controlled phase 2/3 trial of AZD1222 (ChAdOx1 nCoV-19) in healthy adults. For TCRbeta chain sequencing, PBMC samples were collected from trial participants at day 0 and at day 28 after the second dose. The sample comes from a study of T cell responses to AZD1222 COVID-19 vaccine (dated by TCRdb to the early 2020s). A note on the overall study: AZD1222 recipients with second doses at about 4 weeks or about 12 weeks were pooled, because spike-specific TCR depth and breadth did not differ between schedules. TCR sequencing was performed for about 240 trial participants, of whom 200 to 220 were given two doses of AZD1222 and some 26 were given two doses of MenACWY control vaccine. Trial participants were enrolled by age into subgroups of 18-55, 56-69 and 70-plus years, and 148, 28 and 57 TCR-sequenced participants, respectively, were included in these subgroups.

The CDR3 regions of human TCRbeta chains were subjected to immunosequencing. As for how the authors treated the data: TCRs in the repertoires were compared against a reference library of SARS-CoV-2-specific TCRs that had been generated with the MIRA antigen-specificity platform. Breadth was defined as the fraction of unique TCRs that were SARS-CoV-2-associated, and depth was defined as the fraction of total T cells that were SARS-CoV-2-associated. Using the MIRA data, every spike-specific TCR was mapped to the spike region that the TCR reacted to and assigned to either a CD4 or a CD8 class. Log10-transformed breadth and depth values were compared by one-way ANOVA with Sidak's multiple comparisons tests. TCRdb mirrors the immuneACCESS table, restricted to in-frame sequences. Some clones are absent from its copies; in checked studies, under half trace to an unresolved V gene, and the reason for the others is unknown. The D gene and trimming were derived from the DNA, and the V and J assignments and clone size from that table. The sample table contains roughly 120,000 clones; only one count was recorded for 70% to 90% of them. The ten largest clones take up 7.7% of the sample.

V is pared back by 7 bases and J by 7 bases, with 17 bases lying between the germline termini. The CDR3 starts with the cysteine, ends with the phenylalanine, and has 14 residues. Solely the CDR3 DNA is kept, with 42 bases framed from the first base. The germline V gene encodes CDR1 MDHEN and CDR2 SYDVKM. Results the study describes overall, beyond this receptor: Participants were mostly white British, with more females than males. The authors suggested clonal diversity may have been underestimated. In the small 56-69-year group, the increase in depth fell short of significance, most likely because of low power. The whole spike protein was spanned by vaccine-associated CD4 TCRs, and dominant responses were seen in regions 160-218 and 743-854. Because no day 14 peak-response samples were available, the repertoires could be characterized only after the peak T cell response. Nearly half of unique spike-specific TCRs reportedly recognized epitopes outside regions mutated in the B.1.351 and B.1.1.7 variants. Conclusions about previously exposed vaccinees are limited, since just six AZD1222 recipients were seropositive for SARS-CoV-2 at baseline. After two AZD1222 doses, both the breadth and the depth of spike-specific TCRs were significantly higher than at day 0 and than in MenACWY recipients.

This TCR was recovered from an adult in good health. The sequence links TRBV28 to TRBJ1-5, with the D segment identity uncertain. Sample: peripheral blood, taken on day 0 of AZD1222 vaccination. The CDR3 has the sequence CASTVNKVGQPQHF. The nucleotide sequence reads as follows: TGTGCCAGCACCGTAAACAAGGTCGGGCAGCCCCAGCATTTT. Here the CDR3 is joined to the reference TRBV28 and TRBJ1-5 genes, and the full variable domain is: DVKVTQSSRYLVKRTGEKVFLECVQDMDHENMFWYRQDPGLGLRLIYFSYDVKMKEKGDIPEGYSVSREKKERFSLILESASTNQTSMYLCASTVNKVGQPQHFGDGTRLSIL.